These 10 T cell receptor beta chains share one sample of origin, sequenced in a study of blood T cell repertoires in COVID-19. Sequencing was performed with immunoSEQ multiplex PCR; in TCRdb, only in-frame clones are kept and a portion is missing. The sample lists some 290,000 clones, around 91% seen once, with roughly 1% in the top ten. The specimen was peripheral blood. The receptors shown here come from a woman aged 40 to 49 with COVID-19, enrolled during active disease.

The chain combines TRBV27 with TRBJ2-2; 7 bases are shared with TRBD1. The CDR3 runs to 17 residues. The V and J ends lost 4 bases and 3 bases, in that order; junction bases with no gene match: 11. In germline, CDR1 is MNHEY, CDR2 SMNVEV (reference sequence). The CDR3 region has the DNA TGTGCCAGCAGTTCCGCCGGGGCAGGGGGTGACACCGGGGAGCTGTTTTTT. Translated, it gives CASSSAGAGGDTGELFF.

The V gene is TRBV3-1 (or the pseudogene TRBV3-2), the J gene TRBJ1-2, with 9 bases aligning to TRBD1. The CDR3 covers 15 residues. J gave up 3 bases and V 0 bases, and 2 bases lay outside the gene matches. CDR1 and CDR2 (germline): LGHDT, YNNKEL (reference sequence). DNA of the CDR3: TGTGCCAGCAGCCAAGAGAGACAGGGGGACTATGGCTACACCTTC. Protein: CASSQERQGDYGYTF.

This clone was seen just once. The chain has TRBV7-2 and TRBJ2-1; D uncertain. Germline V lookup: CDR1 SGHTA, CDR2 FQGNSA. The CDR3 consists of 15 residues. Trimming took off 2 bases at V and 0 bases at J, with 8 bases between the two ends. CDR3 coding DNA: TGTGCCAGCAGCTTACAGCGAAGCTCCTACAATGAGCAGTTCTTC. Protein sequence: CASSLQRSSYNEQFF.

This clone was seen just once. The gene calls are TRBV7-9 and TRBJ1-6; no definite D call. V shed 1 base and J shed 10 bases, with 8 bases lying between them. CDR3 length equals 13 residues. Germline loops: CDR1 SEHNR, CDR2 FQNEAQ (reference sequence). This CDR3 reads CASSLEERSPLHF. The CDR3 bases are TGTGCCAGCAGCTTAGAGGAGCGATCACCCCTCCACTTT.

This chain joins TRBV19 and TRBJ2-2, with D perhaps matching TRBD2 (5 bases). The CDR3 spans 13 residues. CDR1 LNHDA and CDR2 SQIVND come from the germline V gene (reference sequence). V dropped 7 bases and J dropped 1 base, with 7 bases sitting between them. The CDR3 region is CASIGGNTGELFF. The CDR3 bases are TGTGCCAGTATAGGAGGGAACACCGGGGAGCTGTTTTTT. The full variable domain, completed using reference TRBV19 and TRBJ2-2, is DGGITQSPKYLFRKEGQNVTLSCEQNLNHDAMYWYRQDPGQGLRLIYYSQIVNDFQKGDIAEGYSVSREKKESFPLTVTSAQKNPTAFYLCASIGGNTGELFFGEGSRLTVL.

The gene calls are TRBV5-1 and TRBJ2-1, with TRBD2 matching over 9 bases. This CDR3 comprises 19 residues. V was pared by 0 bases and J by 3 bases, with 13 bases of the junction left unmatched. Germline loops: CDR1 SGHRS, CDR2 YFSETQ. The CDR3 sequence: CASSLGGGRAHAIYNEQFF. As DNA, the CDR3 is TGCGCCAGCAGCTTGGGCGGCGGGAGGGCCCATGCTATCTACAATGAGCAGTTCTTC.

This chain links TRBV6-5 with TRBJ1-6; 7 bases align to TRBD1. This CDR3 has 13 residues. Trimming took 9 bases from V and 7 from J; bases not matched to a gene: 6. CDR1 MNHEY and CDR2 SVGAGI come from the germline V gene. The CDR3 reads CASYGTANSPLHF. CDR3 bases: TGTGCCAGTTACGGGACAGCAAATTCACCCCTCCACTTT.

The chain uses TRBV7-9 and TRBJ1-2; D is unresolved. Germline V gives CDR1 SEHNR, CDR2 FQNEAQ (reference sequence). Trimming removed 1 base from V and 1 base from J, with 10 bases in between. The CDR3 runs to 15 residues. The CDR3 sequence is CASSLEGRVNYGYTF. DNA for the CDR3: TGTGCCAGCAGCTTAGAAGGGCGGGTTAACTATGGCTACACCTTC.

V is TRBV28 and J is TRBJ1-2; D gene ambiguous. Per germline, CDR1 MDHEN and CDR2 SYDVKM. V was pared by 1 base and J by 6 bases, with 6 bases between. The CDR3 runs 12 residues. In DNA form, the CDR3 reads TGTGCCAGCAGTTTATCCCTTCATGGCTACACCTTC. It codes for CASSLSLHGYTF.

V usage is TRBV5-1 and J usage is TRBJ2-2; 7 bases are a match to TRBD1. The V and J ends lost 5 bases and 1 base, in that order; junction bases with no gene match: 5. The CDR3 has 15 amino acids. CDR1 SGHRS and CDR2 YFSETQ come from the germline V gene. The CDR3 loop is CASSLRTGNTGELFF. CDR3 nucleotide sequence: TGCGCCAGCAGTTTGAGGACAGGGAACACCGGGGAGCTGTTTTTT. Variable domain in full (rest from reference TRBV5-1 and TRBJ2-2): KAGVTQTPRYLIKTRGQQVTLSCSPISGHRSVSWYQQTPGQGLQFLFEYFSETQRNKGNFPGRFSGRQFSNSRSEMNVSTLELGDSALYLCASSLRTGNTGELFFGEGSRLTVL.